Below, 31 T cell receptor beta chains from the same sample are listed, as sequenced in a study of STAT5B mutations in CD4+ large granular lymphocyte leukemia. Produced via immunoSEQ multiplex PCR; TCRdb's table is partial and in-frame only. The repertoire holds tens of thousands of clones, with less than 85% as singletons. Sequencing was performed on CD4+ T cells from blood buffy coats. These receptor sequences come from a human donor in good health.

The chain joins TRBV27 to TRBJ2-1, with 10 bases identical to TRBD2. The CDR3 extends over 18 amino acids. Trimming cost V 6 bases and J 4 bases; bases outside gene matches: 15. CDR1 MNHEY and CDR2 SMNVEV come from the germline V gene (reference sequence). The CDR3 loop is CASSPGLATHSPYNEQFF. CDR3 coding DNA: TGTGCCAGCAGCCCGGGACTAGCGACCCACTCTCCTTACAATGAGCAGTTCTTC.

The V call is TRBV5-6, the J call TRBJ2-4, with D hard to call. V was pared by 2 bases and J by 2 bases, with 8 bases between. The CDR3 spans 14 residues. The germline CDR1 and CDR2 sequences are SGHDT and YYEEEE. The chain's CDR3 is CASSFPGTKNIQYF. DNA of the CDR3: TGTGCCAGCAGCTTTCCAGGAACCAAAAACATTCAGTACTTC.

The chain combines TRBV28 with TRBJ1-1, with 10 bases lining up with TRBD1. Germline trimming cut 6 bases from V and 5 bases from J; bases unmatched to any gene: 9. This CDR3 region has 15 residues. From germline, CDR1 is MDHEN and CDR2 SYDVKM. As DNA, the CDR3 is TGTGCCAGCAGCATTCCGACAGGGGGCGATACTGAAGCTTTCTTT. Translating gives CASSIPTGGDTEAFF.

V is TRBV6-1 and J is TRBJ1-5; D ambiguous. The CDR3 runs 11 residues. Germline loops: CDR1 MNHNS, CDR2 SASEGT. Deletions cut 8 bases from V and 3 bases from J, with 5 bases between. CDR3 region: CASGNNQPQHF. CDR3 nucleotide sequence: TGTGCCAGCGGGAACAATCAGCCCCAGCATTTT.

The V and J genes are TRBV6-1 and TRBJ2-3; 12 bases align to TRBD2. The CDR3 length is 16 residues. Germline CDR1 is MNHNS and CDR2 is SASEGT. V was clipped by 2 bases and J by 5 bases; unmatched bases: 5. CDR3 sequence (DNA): TGTGCCAGCAGTGAAAACTTGGGACTAGCGGGAGATACGCAGTATTTT. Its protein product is CASSENLGLAGDTQYF.

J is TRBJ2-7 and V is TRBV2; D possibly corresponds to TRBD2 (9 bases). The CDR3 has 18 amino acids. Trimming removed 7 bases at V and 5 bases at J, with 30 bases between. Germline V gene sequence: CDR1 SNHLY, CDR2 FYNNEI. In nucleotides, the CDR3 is TGTGCCAGCACTCTAGACCCAGGGGGCGGAATAGCGGGAGACGAGCAGTACTTC. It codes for CASTLDPGGGIAGDEQYF.

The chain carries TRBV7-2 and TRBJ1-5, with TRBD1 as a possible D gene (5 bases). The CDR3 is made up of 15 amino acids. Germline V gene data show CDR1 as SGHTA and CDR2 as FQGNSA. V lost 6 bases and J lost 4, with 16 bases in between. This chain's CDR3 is CASSPSSGANQPQHF. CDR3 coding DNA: TGTGCCAGCAGTCCCTCGTCCGGGGCAAATCAGCCCCAGCATTTT.

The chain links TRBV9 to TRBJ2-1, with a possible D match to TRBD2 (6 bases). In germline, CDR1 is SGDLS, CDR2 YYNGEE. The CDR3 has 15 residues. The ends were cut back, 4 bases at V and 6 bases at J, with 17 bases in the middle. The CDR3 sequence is CASSPFGGESNEQFF. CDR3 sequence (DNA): TGTGCCAGCAGCCCGTTCGGGGGAGAGAGCAATGAGCAGTTCTTC.

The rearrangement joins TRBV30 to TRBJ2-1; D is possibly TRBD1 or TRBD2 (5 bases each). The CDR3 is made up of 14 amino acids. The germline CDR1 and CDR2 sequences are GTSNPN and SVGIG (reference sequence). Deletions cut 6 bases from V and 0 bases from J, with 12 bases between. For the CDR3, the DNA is TGTGCCTGCCCGAGGGGAAGCTCCTACAATGAGCAGTTCTTC. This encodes CACPRGSSYNEQFF.

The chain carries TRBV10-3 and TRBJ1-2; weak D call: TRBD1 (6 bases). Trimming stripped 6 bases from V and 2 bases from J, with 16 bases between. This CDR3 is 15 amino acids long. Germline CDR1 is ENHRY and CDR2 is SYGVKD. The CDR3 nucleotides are TGTGCCATCAGCAAAAACCGGGACACCAACTATGGCTACACCTTC. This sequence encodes CAISKNRDTNYGYTF.

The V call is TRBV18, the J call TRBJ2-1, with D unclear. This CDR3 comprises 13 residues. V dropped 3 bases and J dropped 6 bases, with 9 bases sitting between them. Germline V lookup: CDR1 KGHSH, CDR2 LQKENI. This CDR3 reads CASSPVEGNEQFF. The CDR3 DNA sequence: TGTGCCAGCTCACCCGTCGAAGGCAATGAGCAGTTCTTC.

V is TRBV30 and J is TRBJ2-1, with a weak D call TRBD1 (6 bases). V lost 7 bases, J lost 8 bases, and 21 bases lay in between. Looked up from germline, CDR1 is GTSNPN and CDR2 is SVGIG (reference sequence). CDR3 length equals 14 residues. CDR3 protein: CASRVQGNNYEQFF. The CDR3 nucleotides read TGTGCCTCAAGGGTGCAGGGGAATAATTATGAGCAGTTCTTC.

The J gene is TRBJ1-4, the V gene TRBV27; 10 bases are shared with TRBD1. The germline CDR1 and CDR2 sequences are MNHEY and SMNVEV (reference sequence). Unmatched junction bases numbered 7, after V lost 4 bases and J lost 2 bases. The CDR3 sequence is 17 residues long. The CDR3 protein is CASSWRQGASTNEKLFF. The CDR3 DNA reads TGTGCCAGCAGTTGGCGACAGGGGGCGTCTACTAATGAAAAACTGTTTTTT.

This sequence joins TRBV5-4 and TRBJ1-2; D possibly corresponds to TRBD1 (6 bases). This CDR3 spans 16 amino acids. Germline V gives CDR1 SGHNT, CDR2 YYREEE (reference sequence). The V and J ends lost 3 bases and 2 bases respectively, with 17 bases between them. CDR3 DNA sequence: TGTGCCAGCAGCTCGTTTAAGGGGGGATTGAACTATGGCTACACCTTC. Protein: CASSSFKGGLNYGYTF.

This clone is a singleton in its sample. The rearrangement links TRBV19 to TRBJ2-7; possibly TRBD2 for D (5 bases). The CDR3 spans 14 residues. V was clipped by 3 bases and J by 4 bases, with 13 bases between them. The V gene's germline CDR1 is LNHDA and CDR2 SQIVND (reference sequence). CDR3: CASSMDFPGYEQYF. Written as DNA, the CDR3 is TGTGCCAGTAGTATGGACTTCCCGGGGTACGAGCAGTACTTC.

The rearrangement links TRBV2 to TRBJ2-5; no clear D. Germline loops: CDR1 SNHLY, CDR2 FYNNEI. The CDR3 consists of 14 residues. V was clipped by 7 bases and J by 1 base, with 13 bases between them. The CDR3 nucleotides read TGTGCCAGCAATGAGAATTTAATCCAAGAGACCCAGTACTTC. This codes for CASNENLIQETQYF.

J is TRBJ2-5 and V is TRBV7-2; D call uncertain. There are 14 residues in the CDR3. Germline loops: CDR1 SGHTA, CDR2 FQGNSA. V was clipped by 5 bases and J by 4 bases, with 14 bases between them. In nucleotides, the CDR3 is TGTGCCAGCAGCCCCACCACGGGTTTAGAGACCCAGTACTTC. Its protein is CASSPTTGLETQYF.

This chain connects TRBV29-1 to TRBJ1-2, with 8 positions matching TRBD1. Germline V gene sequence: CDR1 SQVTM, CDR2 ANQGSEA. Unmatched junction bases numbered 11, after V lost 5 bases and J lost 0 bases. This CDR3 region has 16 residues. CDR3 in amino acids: CSVKWDRPRTNYGYTF. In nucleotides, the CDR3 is TGCAGCGTTAAATGGGACAGGCCGCGTACTAACTATGGCTACACCTTC.

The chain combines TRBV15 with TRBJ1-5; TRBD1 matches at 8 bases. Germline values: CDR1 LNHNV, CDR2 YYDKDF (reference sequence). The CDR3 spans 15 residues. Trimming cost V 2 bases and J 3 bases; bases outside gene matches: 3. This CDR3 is CATSRQGATNQPQHF. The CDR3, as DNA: TGTGCCACCAGCAGACAGGGGGCTACCAATCAGCCCCAGCATTTT.

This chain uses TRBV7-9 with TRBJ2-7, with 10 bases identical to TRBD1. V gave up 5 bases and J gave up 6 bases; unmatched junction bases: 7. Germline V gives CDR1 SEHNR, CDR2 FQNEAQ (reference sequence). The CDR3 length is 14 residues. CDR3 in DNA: TGTGCCAGCAGCCGGACAGGGGGTACTTCCGAGCAGTACTTC. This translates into CASSRTGGTSEQYF. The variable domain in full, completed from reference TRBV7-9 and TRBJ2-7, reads DTGVSQNPRHKITKRGQNVTFRCDPISEHNRLYWYRQTLGQGPEFLTYFQNEAQLEKSRLLSDRFSAERPKGSFSTLEIQRTEQGDSAMYLCASSRTGGTSEQYFGPGTRLTVT.

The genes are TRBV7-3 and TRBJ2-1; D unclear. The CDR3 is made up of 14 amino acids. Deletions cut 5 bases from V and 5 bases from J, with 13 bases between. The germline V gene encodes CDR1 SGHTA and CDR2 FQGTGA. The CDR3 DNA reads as TGTGCCAGCAGCCTTACTCGGAACAACAATGAGCAGTTCTTC. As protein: CASSLTRNNNEQFF. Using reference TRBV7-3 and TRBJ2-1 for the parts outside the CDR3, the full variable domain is GAGVSQTPSNKVTEKGKYVELRCDPISGHTALYWYRQSLGQGPEFLIYFQGTGAADDSGLPNDRFFAVRPEGSVSTLKIQRTERGDSAVYLCASSLTRNNNEQFFGPGTRLTVL.

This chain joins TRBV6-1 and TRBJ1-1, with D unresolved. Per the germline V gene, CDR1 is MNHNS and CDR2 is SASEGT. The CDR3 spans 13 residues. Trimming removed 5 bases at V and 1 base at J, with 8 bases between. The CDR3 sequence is CASSPGSNTEAFF. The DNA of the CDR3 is TGTGCCAGCAGTCCAGGATCGAACACTGAAGCTTTCTTT.

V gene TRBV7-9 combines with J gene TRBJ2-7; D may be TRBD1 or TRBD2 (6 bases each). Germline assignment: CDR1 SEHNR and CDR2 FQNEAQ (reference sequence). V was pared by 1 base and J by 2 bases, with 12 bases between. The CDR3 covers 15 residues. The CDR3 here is CASSLEGGPAYEQYF. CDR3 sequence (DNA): TGTGCCAGCAGCTTAGAGGGGGGCCCAGCCTACGAGCAGTACTTC.

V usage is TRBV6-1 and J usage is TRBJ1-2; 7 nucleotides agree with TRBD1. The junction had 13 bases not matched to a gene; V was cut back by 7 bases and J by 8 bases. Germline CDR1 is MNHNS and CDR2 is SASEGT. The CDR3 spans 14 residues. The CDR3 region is CASIASDRVAGYTF. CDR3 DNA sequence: TGTGCCAGCATTGCGTCCGACAGGGTTGCGGGCTACACCTTC.

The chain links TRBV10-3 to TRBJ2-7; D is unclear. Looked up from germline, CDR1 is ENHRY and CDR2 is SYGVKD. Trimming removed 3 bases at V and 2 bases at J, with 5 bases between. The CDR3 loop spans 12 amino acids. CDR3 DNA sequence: TGTGCCATCAGTGAACAGACCTACGAGCAGTACTTC. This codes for CAISEQTYEQYF.

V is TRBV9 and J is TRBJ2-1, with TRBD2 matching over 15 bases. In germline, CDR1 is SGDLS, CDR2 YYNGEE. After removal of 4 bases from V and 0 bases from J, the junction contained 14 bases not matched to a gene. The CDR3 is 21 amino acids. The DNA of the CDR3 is TGTGCCAGCAGCCCCCCTGGGGGACTAGCGGGGGGTCAGAGCTCCTACAATGAGCAGTTCTTC. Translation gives CASSPPGGLAGGQSSYNEQFF.

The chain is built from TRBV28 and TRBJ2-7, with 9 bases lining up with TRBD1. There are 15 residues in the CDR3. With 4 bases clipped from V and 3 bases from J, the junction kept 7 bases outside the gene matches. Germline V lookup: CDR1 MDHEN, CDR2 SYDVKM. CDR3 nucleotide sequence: TGTGCCAGCAGTTCAGGGACAGGGAGACGCTACGAGCAGTACTTC. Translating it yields CASSSGTGRRYEQYF.

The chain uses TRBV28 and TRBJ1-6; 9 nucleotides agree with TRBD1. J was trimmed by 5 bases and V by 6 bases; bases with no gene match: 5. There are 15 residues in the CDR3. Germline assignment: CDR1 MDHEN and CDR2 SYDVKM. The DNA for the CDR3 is TGTGCCAGCAGCCCCGGGACAGGGCATAATTCACCCCTCCACTTT. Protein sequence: CASSPGTGHNSPLHF.

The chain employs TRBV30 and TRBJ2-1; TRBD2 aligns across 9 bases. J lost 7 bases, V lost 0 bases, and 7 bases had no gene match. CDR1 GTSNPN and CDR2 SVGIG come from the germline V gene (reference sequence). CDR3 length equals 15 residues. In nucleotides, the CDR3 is TGTGCCTGGAGTGTACGGGGGACTAGCTGGAATGAGCAGTTCTTC. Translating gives CAWSVRGTSWNEQFF. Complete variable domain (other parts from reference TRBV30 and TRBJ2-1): SQTIHQWPATLVQPVGSPLSLECTVEGTSNPNLYWYRQAAGRGLQLLFYSVGIGQISSEVPQNLSASRPQDRQFILSSKKLLLSDSGFYLCAWSVRGTSWNEQFFGPGTRLTVL.

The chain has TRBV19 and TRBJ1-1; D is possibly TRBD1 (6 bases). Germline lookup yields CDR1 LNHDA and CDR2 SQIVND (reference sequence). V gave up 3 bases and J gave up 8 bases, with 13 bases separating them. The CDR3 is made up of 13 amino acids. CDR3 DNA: TGTGCCAGTAGTATCCCAGGGGACTCCGAAGCTTTCTTT. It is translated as CASSIPGDSEAFF. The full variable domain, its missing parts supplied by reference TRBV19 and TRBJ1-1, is DGGITQSPKYLFRKEGQNVTLSCEQNLNHDAMYWYRQDPGQGLRLIYYSQIVNDFQKGDIAEGYSVSREKKESFPLTVTSAQKNPTAFYLCASSIPGDSEAFFGQGTRLTVV.

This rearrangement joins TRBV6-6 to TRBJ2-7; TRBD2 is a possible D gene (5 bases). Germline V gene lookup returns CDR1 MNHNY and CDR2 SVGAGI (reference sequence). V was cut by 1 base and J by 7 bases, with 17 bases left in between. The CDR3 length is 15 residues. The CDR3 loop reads CASSYLPSNSREQYF. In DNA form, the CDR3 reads TGTGCCAGCAGTTACTTGCCTAGCAATAGCAGGGAGCAGTACTTC.